This TCR beta chain was documented in a study of T-cell memory formation after mild COVID-19. Study summary: TCR clusters mostly belonged to single donors.

The TCR alpha and TCR beta cDNA libraries, bearing sample barcodes and UMIs, were generated by 5'RACE using constant-segment primers. TCRdb analysed the 5' RACE reads with MiXCR anew, one entry per CDR3 protein. The sample carries approximately 180,000 distinct CDR3 sequences, roughly 17% recorded once. This CDR3 region has 12 residues. CDR1 DFQATT and CDR2 SNEGSKA come from the germline V gene (reference sequence). V was shortened by 6 bases and J by 4 bases, with 13 bases between the two germline ends. The sample taken for sequencing was PBMCs or a T cell subset sorted from them (not recorded which). The clonotype originates from an adult woman who had mild COVID-19 (a few samples of this study predate the infection). Cell type and time point are not known. The chain joins TRBV20-1 to TRBJ2-7; weak D call: TRBD1 (6 bases). CDR3 nucleotide sequence: TGCAGTGCGAATAGGGGGAAGTACGAGCAGTACTTC. It specifies CSANRGKYEQYF.